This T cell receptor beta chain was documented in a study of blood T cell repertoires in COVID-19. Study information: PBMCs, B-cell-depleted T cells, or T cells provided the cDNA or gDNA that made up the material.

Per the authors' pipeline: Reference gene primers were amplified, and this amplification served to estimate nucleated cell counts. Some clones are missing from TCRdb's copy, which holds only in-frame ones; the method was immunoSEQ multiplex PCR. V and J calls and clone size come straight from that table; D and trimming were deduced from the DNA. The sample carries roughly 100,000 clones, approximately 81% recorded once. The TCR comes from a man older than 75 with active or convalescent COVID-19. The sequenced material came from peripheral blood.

CDR3 nucleotides: TGTGCCAGCAGCCCAATAGCGGGGGGCGGGGATGAGCAGTTCTTC. Protein sequence: CASSPIAGGGDEQFF. This chain uses TRBV7-7 with TRBJ2-1; 10 nucleotides align to TRBD2. The CDR3 runs 15 residues. Trimming took 5 bases from V and 8 from J; bases not matched to a gene: 9. Germline V gene sequence: CDR1 SSHAT, CDR2 FNYEAQ (reference sequence).